This T cell receptor (beta chain) emerged from a study of graft-versus-host responses after intestinal transplantation. On the study more broadly: Transplantation in recipients was multivisceral, liver-intestinal, or isolated intestinal. The recipients all started with anti-thymocyte globulin induction and then took tacrolimus and steroids for 3 to 4 years.

Only in-frame clones appear in the TCRdb table, and some are missing; sequencing was by immunoSEQ multiplex PCR. The sample records tens of thousands of clones, roughly 80% being singletons. J lost 0 bases, V lost 6 bases, and 4 bases had no gene match. CDR1 and CDR2 (germline): SGHNT, YENEEA. The CDR3 covers 15 residues. Details on this clone: Its matching antigen is unknown.

Broader study findings: Some patients had graft-donor T cell macrochimerism, and their allografts showed high graft-versus-host to host-versus-graft clonal ratios. Peak circulating GvH clone levels were associated with early post-transplant HvG declines.

Sequenced here: unstimulated CD4+ T cells sorted from spleen or lymph node cells, sampled before transplant. V and J are TRBV11-3 and TRBJ2-3; TRBD1 agrees at 9 bases. This clonotype was sampled from a human donor who was the organ donor for an intestinal transplant. This CDR3 reads CASSLGQGSTDTQYF. DNA of the CDR3: TGTGCCAGCAGTTTGGGACAGGGTAGCACAGATACGCAGTATTTT. The whole variable domain, remainder taken from reference TRBV11-3 and TRBJ2-3, is EAGVVQSPRYKIIEKKQPVAFWCNPISGHNTLYWYLQNLGQGPELLIRYENEEAVDDSQLPKDRFSAERLKGVDSTLKIQPAELGDSAVYLCASSLGQGSTDTQYFGPGTRLTVL.